What follows are 21 T cell receptor beta chains derived from one specimen sequenced in a study of regulatory T cells in long-lasting Graves disease. Time point given: persistent/refractory GD, antithyroid drugs over 5 years with positive TRAb. RNA isolated from PBMCs was used to make the TCR library. CDR3-region Arm-PCR and iRepertoire HTBI primers produced the TCR beta libraries. TCRdb called the multiplex PCR reads again in MiXCR, with one record for every CDR3 protein. The table has about 300,000 distinct CDR3 sequences, more than 20% seen once. Source: peripheral blood mononuclear cells (PBMCs), taken when the disease was refractory, from a patient treated with antithyroid drugs. These receptors all come from a female donor with Graves disease.

In its sample, this clonotype was seen once. This rearrangement joins TRBV28 to TRBJ1-2; perhaps TRBD1 as D (6 bases). This CDR3 contains 17 residues. Trimming took 5 bases from V and 0 from J, leaving 19 bases between them. Germline-derived CDR1 and CDR2 are MDHEN and SYDVKM. The CDR3 spells CASSRGHFVGTNYGYTF. In nucleotides, the CDR3 is TGTGCCAGCAGTCGGGGACATTTCGTCGGGACTAACTATGGCTACACCTTC.

This chain links TRBV24-1 with TRBJ2-2, with a weak D call TRBD2 (5 bases). With 7 bases removed from V and 6 bases from J, the gap between germline ends came to 11 bases. CDR1 is KGHDR and CDR2 is SFDVKD in the germline V gene. This CDR3 is built from 13 residues. CDR3 protein: CATRLSGSGELFF. The CDR3 DNA sequence: TGTGCCACCAGACTCAGCGGCTCCGGGGAGCTGTTTTTT.

Many counts were recorded for this clonotype. The gene calls are TRBV6-1 and TRBJ1-6; D gene ambiguous. The V end was cut by 3 bases, the J end by 9 bases, with 15 bases between. This CDR3 region has 15 residues. From germline, CDR1 is MNHNS and CDR2 SASEGT. DNA for the CDR3: TGTGCCAGCAGTGATTTGGACCCGACCGTTTCACCCCTCCACTTT. This sequence encodes CASSDLDPTVSPLHF.

There are many counts of this clonotype. The chain joins TRBV20-1 to TRBJ1-2, with 7 bases identical to TRBD1. V shed 3 bases, J shed 3 bases, and the junction held 4 bases outside the gene matches. The germline gives CDR1 DFQATT, CDR2 SNEGSKA (reference sequence). The CDR3 consists of 13 residues. The CDR3 nucleotides read TGCAGTGCTAGGTGGGACAGAGACTATGGCTACACCTTC. Translating gives CSARWDRDYGYTF.

This clonotype showed up just a few times. The CDR3 bases are TGTGCCAGCAGTTTAATACAGGGGAGCAAAAACATTCAGTACTTC. Translated, it gives CASSLIQGSKNIQYF. The chain carries TRBV12-3 or TRBV12-4 and TRBJ2-4, with 7 bases lining up with TRBD1. CDR3 length: 15 residues. V lost 2 bases and J lost 3; bases outside the gene matches: 4.

V is TRBV6-1 and J is TRBJ2-7; no clear D gene. Germline lookup yields CDR1 MNHNS and CDR2 SASEGT. V was pared by 8 bases and J by 11 bases, with 13 bases between. This CDR3 has 10 amino acids. This CDR3 is CASAEWAKYF. DNA of the CDR3: TGTGCCAGCGCTGAATGGGCGAAGTACTTC.

This clonotype was counted ten times or more. This chain joins TRBV12-3 or TRBV12-4 and TRBJ2-7, with 12 bases matching TRBD2. The length of the CDR3 is 15 residues. V lost 2 bases, J lost 2 bases, and 1 base stayed unmatched. CDR3 residues: CASSLRTSGAYEQYF. In DNA form, the CDR3 reads TGTGCCAGCAGTTTAAGGACTAGCGGGGCCTACGAGCAGTACTTC.

This clonotype has ten or more counts. CDR3 nucleotide sequence: TGTGCCAGCAGTTTACAATCGGCAGCCGAGCAGTACTTC. It encodes CASSLQSAAEQYF. The V and J genes are TRBV6-2 or TRBV6-3 and TRBJ2-7, with no clear D. The CDR3 runs 13 residues. Trimming took 4 bases from V and 6 from J, leaving 13 bases between them. The germline V gene encodes CDR1 MNHEY and CDR2 SVGEGT.

The V gene is TRBV18, the J gene TRBJ2-7; 9 positions agree with TRBD2. Germline V gives CDR1 KGHSH, CDR2 LQKENI. The length of the CDR3 is 16 residues. V was clipped by 0 bases and J by 0 bases; unmatched bases: 3. The CDR3 protein is CASSPPSGRISYEQYF. The CDR3, as DNA: TGTGCCAGCTCACCACCCAGCGGGAGGATCTCCTACGAGCAGTACTTC.

The chain couples TRBV6-1 to TRBJ2-7, with TRBD2 matching over 11 bases. Germline assignment: CDR1 MNHNS and CDR2 SASEGT. CDR3 length equals 16 residues. J was trimmed by 5 bases and V by 6 bases; bases with no gene match: 12. The CDR3 region has the DNA TGTGCCAGCAGCGAAACGCCCCTAGCGGGAGGCCACGAGCAGTACTTC. It encodes CASSETPLAGGHEQYF.

This clonotype was picked up many times. The genes are TRBV7-8 and TRBJ2-7; a possible D gene is TRBD1 (6 bases). Per the germline V gene, CDR1 is SGHVS and CDR2 is FQNEAQ. The length of the CDR3 is 15 residues. With 4 bases removed from V and 1 base from J, the gap between germline ends came to 14 bases. In DNA, the CDR3 is TGTGCCAGCAGCTCCTATAGGGACATTTCCTACGAGCAGTACTTC. Residues: CASSSYRDISYEQYF.

The rearrangement links TRBV4-3 to TRBJ1-4; unclear D gene. Trimming removed 1 base at V and 5 bases at J, with 11 bases between. This CDR3 spans 15 amino acids. The germline V gene encodes CDR1 LGHNA and CDR2 YSLEER. The CDR3 sequence: CASSQGHTENEKLFF. As DNA, the CDR3 is TGCGCCAGCAGCCAAGGCCATACCGAGAATGAAAAACTGTTTTTT.

This clonotype was seen repeatedly, ten times or more. The CDR3 nucleotides are TGTGCCAGCAGTTTGCGGGAGGGTAATCAGCCCCAGCATTTT. Translating it yields CASSLREGNQPQHF. This chain links TRBV28 with TRBJ1-5; D is uncertain. There are 14 residues in the CDR3. V was clipped by 3 bases and J by 4 bases, with 10 bases between them. Germline V gene data show CDR1 as MDHEN and CDR2 as SYDVKM. Variable domain in full (rest from reference TRBV28 and TRBJ1-5): DVKVTQSSRYLVKRTGEKVFLECVQDMDHENMFWYRQDPGLGLRLIYFSYDVKMKEKGDIPEGYSVSREKKERFSLILESASTNQTSMYLCASSLREGNQPQHFGDGTRLSIL.

This clonotype has just a few counts. The chain carries TRBV15 and TRBJ1-3; D is perhaps TRBD1 (6 bases). CDR1 and CDR2 (germline): LNHNV, YYDKDF (reference sequence). Trimming stripped 3 bases from V and 0 bases from J, with 15 bases between. The CDR3 sequence is 17 residues long. CDR3 in DNA: TGTGCCACCAGCAGGGATCCGGGACACCTCTCTGGAAACACCATATATTTT. Amino acid sequence: CATSRDPGHLSGNTIYF.

The CDR3 spells CASSPQTANYEQYF. DNA of the CDR3: TGTGCCAGCAGCCCTCAGACAGCGAACTACGAGCAGTACTTC. This sequence joins TRBV7-6 and TRBJ2-7; a weak D match, TRBD1 (5 bases). The CDR3 sequence is 14 residues long. Trimming left V 5 bases short and J 3 bases short, with 14 bases between. CDR1 and CDR2 from the germline V gene are SGHVS and FNYEAQ.

This rearrangement joins TRBV15 to TRBJ2-7, with 9 bases that match TRBD2. V gave up 0 bases and J gave up 1 base; unmatched junction bases: 1. CDR1 LNHNV and CDR2 YYDKDF come from the germline V gene (reference sequence). There are 15 residues in the CDR3. CDR3 region: CATSRETSGSYEQYF. CDR3 bases: TGTGCCACCAGCAGAGAGACTAGCGGATCCTACGAGCAGTACTTC.

In this sample, this clonotype turned up a few times. The chain uses TRBV18 and TRBJ1-1; 11 nucleotides align to TRBD1. Germline V lookup: CDR1 KGHSH, CDR2 LQKENI. With 3 bases clipped from V and 12 bases from J, the junction kept 6 bases outside the gene matches. The CDR3 has 13 amino acids. DNA of the CDR3: TGTGCCAGCTCACCCCGGGACAGGGGGAAACCTTTCTTT. Its translation: CASSPRDRGKPFF.

Many counts were recorded for this clonotype. V is TRBV29-1 and J is TRBJ2-5; TRBD1 matches 8 bases. Germline V gives CDR1 SQVTM, CDR2 ANQGSEA. The ends lost 4 bases at V and 0 bases at J; junction bases unmatched: 4. The CDR3 totals 14 residues. For the CDR3, the DNA is TGCAGCGTTGTCCGGACAGGGAACCAAGAGACCCAGTACTTC. Its protein is CSVVRTGNQETQYF.

This clonotype has just a few counts. The chain is built from TRBV7-8 and TRBJ2-7; either TRBD1 or TRBD2 may supply D (5 bases each). The CDR3 is made up of 14 amino acids. Germline CDR1 is SGHVS and CDR2 is FQNEAQ. V was cut by 6 bases and J by 6 bases, with 18 bases left in between. In DNA, the CDR3 is TGTGCCAGCAGAACCGGGGCAGAACCATCCGAGCAGTACTTC. Translation gives CASRTGAEPSEQYF.

The V and J genes are TRBV27 and TRBJ2-7; TRBD2 matches 7 bases. This CDR3 has 13 residues. V was clipped by 5 bases and J by 7 bases; unmatched bases: 8. Germline-derived CDR1 and CDR2 are MNHEY and SMNVEV (reference sequence). The CDR3 nucleotides read TGTGCCAGCAGTCCCTTTGGGGGGGGGGAGCAGTACTTC. Protein: CASSPFGGGEQYF.

The table lists this clonotype with many counts. This CDR3 reads CASALFQSASYEQYF. DNA for the CDR3: TGTGCCAGCGCGCTTTTTCAATCAGCCTCCTACGAGCAGTACTTC. V is TRBV6-1 and J is TRBJ2-7; D is undetermined. The CDR3 has 15 residues. The germline CDR1 and CDR2 sequences are MNHNS and SASEGT. Trimming cost V 8 bases and J 0 bases, with 17 bases left between them.